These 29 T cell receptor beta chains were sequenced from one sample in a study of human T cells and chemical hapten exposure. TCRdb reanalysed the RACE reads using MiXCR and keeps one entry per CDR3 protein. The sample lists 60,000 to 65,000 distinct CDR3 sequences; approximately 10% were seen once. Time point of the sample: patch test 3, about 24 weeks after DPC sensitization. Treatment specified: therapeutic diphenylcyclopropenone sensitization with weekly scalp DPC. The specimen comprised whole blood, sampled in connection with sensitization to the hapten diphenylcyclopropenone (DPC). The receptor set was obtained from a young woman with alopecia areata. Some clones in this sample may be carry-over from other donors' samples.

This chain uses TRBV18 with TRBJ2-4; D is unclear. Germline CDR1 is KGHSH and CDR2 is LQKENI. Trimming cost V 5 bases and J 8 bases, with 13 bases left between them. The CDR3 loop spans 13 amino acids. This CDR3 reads CASSSPAIDIQYF. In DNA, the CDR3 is TGTGCCAGCTCATCTCCTGCGATTGACATTCAGTACTTC.

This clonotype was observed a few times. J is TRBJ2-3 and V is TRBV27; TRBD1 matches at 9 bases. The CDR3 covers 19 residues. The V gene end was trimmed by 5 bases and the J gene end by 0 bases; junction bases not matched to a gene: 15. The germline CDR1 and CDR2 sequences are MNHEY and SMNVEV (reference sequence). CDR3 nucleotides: TGTGCCAGCAGTCCACTCGGCATGGGGACAGGGATGAGCACAGATACGCAGTATTTT. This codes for CASSPLGMGTGMSTDTQYF.

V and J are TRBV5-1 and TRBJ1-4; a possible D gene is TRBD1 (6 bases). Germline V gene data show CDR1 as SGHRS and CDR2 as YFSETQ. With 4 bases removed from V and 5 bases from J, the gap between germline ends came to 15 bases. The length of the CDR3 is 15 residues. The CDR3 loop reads CASSLIGTPNEKLFF. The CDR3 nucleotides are TGCGCCAGCAGCCTCATCGGGACACCCAATGAAAAACTGTTTTTT.

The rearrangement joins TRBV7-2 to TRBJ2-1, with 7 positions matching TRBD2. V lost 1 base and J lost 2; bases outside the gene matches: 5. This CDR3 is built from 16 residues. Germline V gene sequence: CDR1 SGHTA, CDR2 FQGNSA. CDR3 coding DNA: TGTGCCAGCAGCTTAGTTGGGGCGGGGGCCTACAATGAGCAGTTCTTC. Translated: CASSLVGAGAYNEQFF.

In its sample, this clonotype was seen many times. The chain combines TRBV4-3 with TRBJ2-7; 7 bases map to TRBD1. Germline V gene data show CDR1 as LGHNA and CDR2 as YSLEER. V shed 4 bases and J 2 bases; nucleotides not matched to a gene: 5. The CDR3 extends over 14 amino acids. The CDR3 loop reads CASSRATGAYEQYF. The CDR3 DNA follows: TGCGCCAGCAGCCGCGCCACAGGGGCCTACGAGCAGTACTTC.

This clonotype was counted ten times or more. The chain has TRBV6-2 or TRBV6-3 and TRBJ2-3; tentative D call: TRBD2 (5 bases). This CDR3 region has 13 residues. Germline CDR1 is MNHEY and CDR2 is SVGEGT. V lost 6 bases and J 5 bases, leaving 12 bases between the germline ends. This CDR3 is CASRYTAEDTQYF. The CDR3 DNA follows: TGTGCCAGCAGGTACACAGCGGAAGATACGCAGTATTTT.

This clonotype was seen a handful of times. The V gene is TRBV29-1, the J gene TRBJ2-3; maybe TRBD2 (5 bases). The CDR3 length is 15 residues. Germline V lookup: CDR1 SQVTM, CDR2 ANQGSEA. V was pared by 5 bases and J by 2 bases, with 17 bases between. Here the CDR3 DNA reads TGCAGCGTTCAGAGGGATAGCGATTCCACAGATACGCAGTATTTT. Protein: CSVQRDSDSTDTQYF.

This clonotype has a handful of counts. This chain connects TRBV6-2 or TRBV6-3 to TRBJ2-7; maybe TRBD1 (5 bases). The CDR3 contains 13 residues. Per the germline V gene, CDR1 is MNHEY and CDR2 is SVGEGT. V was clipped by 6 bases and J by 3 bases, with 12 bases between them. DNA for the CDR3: TGTGCCAGCAGCACAAGACAGATCTACGAGCAGTACTTC. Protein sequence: CASSTRQIYEQYF.

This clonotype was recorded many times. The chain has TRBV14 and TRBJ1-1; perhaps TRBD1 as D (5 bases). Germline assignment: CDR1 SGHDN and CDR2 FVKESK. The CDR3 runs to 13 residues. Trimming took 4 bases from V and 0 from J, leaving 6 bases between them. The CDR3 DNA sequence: TGTGCCAGCAGCCGGGGGTTGAACACTGAAGCTTTCTTT. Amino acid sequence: CASSRGLNTEAFF.

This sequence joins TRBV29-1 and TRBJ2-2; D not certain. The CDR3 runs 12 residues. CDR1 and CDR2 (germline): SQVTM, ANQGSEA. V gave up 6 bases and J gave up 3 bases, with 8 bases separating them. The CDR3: CSVPLYTGELFF. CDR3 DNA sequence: TGCAGCGTCCCTCTTTACACCGGGGAGCTGTTTTTT.

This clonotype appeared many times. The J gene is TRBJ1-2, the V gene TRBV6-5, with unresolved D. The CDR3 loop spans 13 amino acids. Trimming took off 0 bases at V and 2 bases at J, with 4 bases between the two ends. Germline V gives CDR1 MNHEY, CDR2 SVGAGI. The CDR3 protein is CASSYSGNYGYTF. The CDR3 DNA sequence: TGTGCCAGCAGTTACTCAGGGAACTATGGCTACACCTTC.

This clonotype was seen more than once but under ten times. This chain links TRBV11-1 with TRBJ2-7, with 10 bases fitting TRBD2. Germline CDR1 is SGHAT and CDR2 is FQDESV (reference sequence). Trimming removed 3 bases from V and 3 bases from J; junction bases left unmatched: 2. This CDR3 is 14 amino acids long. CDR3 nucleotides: TGTGCCAGCAGCTTTCCTAGCGGGAGCTACGAGCAGTACTTC. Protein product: CASSFPSGSYEQYF.

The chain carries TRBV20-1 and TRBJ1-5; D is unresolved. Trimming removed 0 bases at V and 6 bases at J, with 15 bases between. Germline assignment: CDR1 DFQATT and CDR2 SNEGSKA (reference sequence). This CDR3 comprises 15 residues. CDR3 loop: CSARDLERQAQPQHF. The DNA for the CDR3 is TGCAGTGCTAGAGATCTCGAGAGGCAGGCTCAGCCCCAGCATTTT.

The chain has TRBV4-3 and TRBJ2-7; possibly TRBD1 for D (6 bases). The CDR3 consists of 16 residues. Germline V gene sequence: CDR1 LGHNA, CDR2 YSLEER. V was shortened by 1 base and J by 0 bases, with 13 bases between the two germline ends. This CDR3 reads CASSQAFLDSSYEQYF. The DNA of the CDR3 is TGCGCCAGCAGCCAAGCTTTCCTGGACAGCTCCTACGAGCAGTACTTC.

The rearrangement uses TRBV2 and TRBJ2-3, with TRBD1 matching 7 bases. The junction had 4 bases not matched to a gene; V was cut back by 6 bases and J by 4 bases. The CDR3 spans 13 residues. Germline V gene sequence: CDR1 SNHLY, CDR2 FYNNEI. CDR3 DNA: TGTGCCAGCAGCGGACAGGATCCAGATACGCAGTATTTT. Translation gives CASSGQDPDTQYF.

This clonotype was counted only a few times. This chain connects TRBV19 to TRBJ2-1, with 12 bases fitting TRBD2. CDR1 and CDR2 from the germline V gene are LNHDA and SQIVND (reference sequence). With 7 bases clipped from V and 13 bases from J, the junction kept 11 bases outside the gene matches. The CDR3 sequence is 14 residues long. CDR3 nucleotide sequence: TGTGCCAGTACCCTCGGGCTAGCGGGAGGGATTCAGTTCTTC. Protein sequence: CASTLGLAGGIQFF.

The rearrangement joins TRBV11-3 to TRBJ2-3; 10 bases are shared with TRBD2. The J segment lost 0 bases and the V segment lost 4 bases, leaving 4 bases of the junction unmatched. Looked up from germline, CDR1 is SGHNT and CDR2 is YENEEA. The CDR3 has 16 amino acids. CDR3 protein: CASSSGLAASTDTQYF. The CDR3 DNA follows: TGTGCCAGCAGCTCCGGACTAGCGGCAAGCACAGATACGCAGTATTTT.

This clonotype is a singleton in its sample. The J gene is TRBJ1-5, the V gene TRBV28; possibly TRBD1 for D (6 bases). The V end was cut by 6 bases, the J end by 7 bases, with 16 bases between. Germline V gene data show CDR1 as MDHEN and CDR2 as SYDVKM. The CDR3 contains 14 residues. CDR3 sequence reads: CASSQQGSGQPQHF. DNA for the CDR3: TGTGCCAGCAGCCAACAGGGTTCTGGGCAGCCCCAGCATTTT.

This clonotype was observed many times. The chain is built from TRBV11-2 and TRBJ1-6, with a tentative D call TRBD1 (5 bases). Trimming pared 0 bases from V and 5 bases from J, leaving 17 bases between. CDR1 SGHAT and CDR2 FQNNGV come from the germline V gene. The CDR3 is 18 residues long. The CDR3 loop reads CASSLDLRGYSDNSPLHF. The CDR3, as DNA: TGTGCCAGCAGCTTAGATCTGAGGGGATACTCTGATAATTCACCCCTCCACTTT.

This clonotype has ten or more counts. CDR3 sequence reads: CASSGQGVTEAFF. The DNA of the CDR3 is TGTGCCAGCAGTGGACAGGGGGTCACTGAAGCTTTCTTT. The chain recombines TRBV6-1 with TRBJ1-1; TRBD1 matches 9 bases. CDR1 MNHNS and CDR2 SASEGT come from the germline V gene. The trim removed 4 bases at V and 4 bases at J, leaving 1 base unmatched. There are 13 residues in the CDR3.

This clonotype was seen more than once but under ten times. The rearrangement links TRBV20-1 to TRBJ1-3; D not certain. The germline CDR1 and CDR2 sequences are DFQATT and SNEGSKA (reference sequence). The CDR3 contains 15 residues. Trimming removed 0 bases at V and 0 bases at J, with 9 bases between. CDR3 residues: CSARDRAYSGNTIYF. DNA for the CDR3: TGCAGTGCTAGAGATCGGGCCTACTCTGGAAACACCATATATTTT.

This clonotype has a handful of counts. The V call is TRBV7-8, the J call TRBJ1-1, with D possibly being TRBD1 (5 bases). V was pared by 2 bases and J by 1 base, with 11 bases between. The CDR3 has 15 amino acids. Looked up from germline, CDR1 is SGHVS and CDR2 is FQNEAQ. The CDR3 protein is CASSLIGRENTEAFF. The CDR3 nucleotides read TGTGCCAGCAGCTTAATAGGCAGGGAGAACACTGAAGCTTTCTTT.

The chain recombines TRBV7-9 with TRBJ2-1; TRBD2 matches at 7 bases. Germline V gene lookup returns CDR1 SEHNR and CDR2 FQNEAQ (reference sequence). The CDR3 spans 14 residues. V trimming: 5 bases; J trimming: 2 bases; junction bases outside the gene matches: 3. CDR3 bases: TGTGCCAGCAGCCCCGGACTAGCCTACAATGAGCAGTTCTTC. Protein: CASSPGLAYNEQFF. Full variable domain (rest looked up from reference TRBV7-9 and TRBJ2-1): DTGVSQNPRHKITKRGQNVTFRCDPISEHNRLYWYRQTLGQGPEFLTYFQNEAQLEKSRLLSDRFSAERPKGSFSTLEIQRTEQGDSAMYLCASSPGLAYNEQFFGPGTRLTVL.

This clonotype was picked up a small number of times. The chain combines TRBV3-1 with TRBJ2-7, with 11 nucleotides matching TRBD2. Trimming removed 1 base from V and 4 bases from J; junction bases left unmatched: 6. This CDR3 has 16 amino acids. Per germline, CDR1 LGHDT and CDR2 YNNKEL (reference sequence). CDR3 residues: CASSQGLAGGLYEQYF. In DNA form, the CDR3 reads TGTGCCAGCAGCCAAGGCCTAGCGGGAGGTTTGTACGAGCAGTACTTC.

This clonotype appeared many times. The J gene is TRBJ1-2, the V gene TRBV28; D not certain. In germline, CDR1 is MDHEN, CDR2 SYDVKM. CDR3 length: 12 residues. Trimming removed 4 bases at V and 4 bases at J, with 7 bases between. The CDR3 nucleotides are TGTGCCAGCAGTTCTCCTCCCTATGGCTACACCTTC. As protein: CASSSPPYGYTF.

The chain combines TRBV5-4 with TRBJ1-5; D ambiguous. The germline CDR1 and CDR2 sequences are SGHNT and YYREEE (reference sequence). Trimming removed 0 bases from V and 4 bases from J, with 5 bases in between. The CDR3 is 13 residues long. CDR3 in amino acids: CASSLAPNQPQHF. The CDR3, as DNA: TGTGCCAGCAGCTTGGCACCGAATCAGCCCCAGCATTTT.

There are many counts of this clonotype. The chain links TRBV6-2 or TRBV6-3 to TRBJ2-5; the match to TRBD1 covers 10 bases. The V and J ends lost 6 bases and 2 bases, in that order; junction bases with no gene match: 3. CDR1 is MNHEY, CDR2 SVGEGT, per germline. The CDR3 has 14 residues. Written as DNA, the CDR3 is TGTGCCAGCAGGGGACAGGGGAGACAAGAGACCCAGTACTTC. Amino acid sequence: CASRGQGRQETQYF.

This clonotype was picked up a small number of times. The CDR3, as DNA: TGTGCCAGCAGCGTGGATAGCGGAGAGTACCAAGAGACCCAGTACTTC. Protein product: CASSVDSGEYQETQYF. The rearrangement uses TRBV9 and TRBJ2-5; D possibly corresponds to TRBD2 (6 bases). Germline V CDR1 and CDR2: SGDLS, YYNGEE. The germline V and J ends were trimmed by 2 bases and 0 bases, with 14 bases remaining between them. This CDR3 region has 16 residues.

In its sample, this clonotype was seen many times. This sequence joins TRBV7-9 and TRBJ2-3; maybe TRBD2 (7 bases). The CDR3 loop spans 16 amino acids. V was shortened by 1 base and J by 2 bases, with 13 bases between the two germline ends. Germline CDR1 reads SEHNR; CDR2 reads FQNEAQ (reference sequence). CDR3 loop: CASSLVFGGLTDTQYF. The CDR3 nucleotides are TGTGCCAGCAGCTTAGTCTTCGGGGGGCTCACAGATACGCAGTATTTT.